The clone carrying this T cell receptor (beta chain) was recorded a few times. The antigen is undetermined. Assay used: immunoSEQ multiplex PCR; TCRdb lists only in-frame clones, some missing. Among under 70,000 clones listed, 75% to 85% were seen once. Germline CDR1 MRHNA, CDR2 SNTAGT. The CDR3 covers 15 residues. V was pared by 2 bases and J by 4 bases, with 1 base of the junction left unmatched. The time point denotes: week 5, during vaccination. What each vaccine dose contained was 300 ug of mutant IDH1 20-mer peptide, accompanied by topical imiquimod. The sample originates from a study of a mutant IDH1 vaccine in newly diagnosed glioma. Study summary: Antecedent treatment encompassed radiotherapy, temozolomide, or their combination; the majority received both.

The V call is TRBV6-4, the J call TRBJ2-3; 12 nucleotides agree with TRBD1. This receptor was identified in a young man with glioma. The sample in question was PBMCs, obtained from a glioma patient whose treatment included an IDH1 peptide vaccine. The CDR3 nucleotides read TGTGCCAGCAGTGACGGGACAGGGGGCCCAGATACGCAGTATTTT. As protein: CASSDGTGGPDTQYF.